This TCR beta chain was documented in a study of long-term antiretroviral therapy in people with HIV. Overall study context: It was about a decade before the 2015 immediate-ART recommendation that the earliest samples were taken.

The assay used was immunoSEQ (version v3.0), run at survey level. Assay: immunoSEQ multiplex PCR; the TCRdb copy retains only in-frame clones and omits some. This sample yields about 28,000 clones, of which about 89% are seen a single time; roughly 4% belongs to the top ten. Germline CDR1 is LGHNA and CDR2 is YNFKEQ. V dropped 1 base and J dropped 7 bases, with 8 bases sitting between them. CDR3 length: 13 residues. The specimen comprised unsorted PBMCs, sampled 3.1 years after starting antiretroviral therapy. This chain connects TRBV4-2 to TRBJ2-1; D may be TRBD1 (7 bases). This TCR derives from a man between 18 and 35 years old with HIV. The CDR3 nucleotides are TGTGCCAGCAGCCAAGCAGGGGGGAATGAGCAGTTCTTC. Its protein product is CASSQAGGNEQFF.